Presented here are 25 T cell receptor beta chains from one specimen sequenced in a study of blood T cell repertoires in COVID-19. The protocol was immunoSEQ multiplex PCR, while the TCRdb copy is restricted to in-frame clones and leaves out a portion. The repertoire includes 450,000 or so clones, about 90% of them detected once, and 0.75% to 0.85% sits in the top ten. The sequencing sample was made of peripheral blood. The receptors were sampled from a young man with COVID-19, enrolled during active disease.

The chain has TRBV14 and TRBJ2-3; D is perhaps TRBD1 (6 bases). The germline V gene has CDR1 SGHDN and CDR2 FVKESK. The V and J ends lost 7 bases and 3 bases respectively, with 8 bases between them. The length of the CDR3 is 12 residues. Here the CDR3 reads CASTRGTDTQYF. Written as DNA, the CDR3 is TGTGCCAGCACGAGGGGGACAGATACGCAGTATTTT.

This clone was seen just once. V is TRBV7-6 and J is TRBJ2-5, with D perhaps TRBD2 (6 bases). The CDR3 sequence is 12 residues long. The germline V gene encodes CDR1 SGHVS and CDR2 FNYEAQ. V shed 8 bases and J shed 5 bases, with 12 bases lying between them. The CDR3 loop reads CASGPAGETQYF. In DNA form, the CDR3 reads TGTGCCAGCGGACCGGCGGGGGAGACCCAGTACTTC. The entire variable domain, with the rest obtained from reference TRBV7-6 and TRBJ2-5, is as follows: GAGVSQSPRYKVTKRGQDVALRCDPISGHVSLYWYRQALGQGPEFLTYFNYEAQQDKSGLPNDRFSAERPEGSISTLTIQRTEQRDSAMYRCASGPAGETQYFGPGTRLLVL.

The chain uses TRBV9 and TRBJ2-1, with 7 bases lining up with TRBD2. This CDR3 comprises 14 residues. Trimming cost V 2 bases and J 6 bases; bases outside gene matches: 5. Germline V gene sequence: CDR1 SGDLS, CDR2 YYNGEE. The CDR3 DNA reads TGTGCCAGCAGCGTTGCGGGAGAGAGCAATGAGCAGTTCTTC. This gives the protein CASSVAGESNEQFF.

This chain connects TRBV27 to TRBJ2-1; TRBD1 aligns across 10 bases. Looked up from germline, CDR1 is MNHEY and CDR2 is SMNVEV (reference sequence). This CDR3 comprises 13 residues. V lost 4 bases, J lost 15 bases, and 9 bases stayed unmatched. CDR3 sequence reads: CASSSIRDRGTFF. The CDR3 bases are TGTGCCAGCAGTTCTATAAGGGACAGGGGTACGTTCTTC.

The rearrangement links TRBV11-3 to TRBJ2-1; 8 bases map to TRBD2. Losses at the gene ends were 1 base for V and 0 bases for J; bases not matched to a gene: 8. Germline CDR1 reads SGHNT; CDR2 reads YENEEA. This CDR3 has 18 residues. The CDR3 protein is CASSLGKRERGSYNEQFF. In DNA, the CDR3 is TGTGCCAGCAGCTTAGGGAAGCGGGAGAGGGGCTCCTACAATGAGCAGTTCTTC.

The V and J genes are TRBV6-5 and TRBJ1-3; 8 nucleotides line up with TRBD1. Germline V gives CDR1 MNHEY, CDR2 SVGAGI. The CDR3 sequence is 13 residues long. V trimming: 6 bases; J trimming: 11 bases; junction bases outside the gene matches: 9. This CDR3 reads CASSRTGRGAIYF. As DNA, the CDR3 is TGTGCCAGCAGCCGGACAGGGCGCGGGGCCATATATTTT.

CDR3 nucleotides: TGTGCCAGCTCAATTACAGGGGGTGGTTCACCCCTCCACTTT. Translation: CASSITGGGSPLHF. The chain employs TRBV18 and TRBJ1-6, with 8 bases lining up with TRBD1. Per germline, CDR1 KGHSH and CDR2 LQKENI. V lost 5 bases and J lost 9; bases outside the gene matches: 6. The CDR3 consists of 14 residues.

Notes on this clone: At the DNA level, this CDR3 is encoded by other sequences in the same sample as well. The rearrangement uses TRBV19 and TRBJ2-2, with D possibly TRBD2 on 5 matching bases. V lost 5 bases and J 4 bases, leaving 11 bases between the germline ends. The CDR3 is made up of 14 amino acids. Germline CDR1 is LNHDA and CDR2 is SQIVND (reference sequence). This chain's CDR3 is CASSQDRGTGELFF. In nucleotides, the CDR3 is TGTGCCAGTAGTCAGGATCGGGGCACCGGGGAGCTGTTTTTT.

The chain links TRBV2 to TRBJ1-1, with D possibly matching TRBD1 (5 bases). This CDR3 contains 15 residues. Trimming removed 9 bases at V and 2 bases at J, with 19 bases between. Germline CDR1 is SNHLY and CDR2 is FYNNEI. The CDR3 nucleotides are TGTGCCAGTGGTTCCCCGGGACTGCTCAACACTGAAGCTTTCTTT. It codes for CASGSPGLLNTEAFF. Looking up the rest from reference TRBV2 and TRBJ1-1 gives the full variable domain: EPEVTQTPSHQVTQMGQEVILRCVPISNHLYFYWYRQILGQKVEFLVSFYNNEISEKSEIFDDQFSVERPDGSNFTLKIRSTKLEDSAMYFCASGSPGLLNTEAFFGQGTRLTVV.

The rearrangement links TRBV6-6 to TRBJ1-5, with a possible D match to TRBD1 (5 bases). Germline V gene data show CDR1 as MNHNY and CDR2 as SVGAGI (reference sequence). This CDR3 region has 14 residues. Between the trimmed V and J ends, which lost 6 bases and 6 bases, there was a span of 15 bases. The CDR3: CASRGPTEFQPQHF. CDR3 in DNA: TGTGCCAGCAGGGGGCCGACAGAATTTCAGCCCCAGCATTTT.

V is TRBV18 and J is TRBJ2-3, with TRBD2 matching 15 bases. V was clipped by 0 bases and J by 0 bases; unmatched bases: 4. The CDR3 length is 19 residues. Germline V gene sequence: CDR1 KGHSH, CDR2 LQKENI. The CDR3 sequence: CASSPPGLAGGPSTDTQYF. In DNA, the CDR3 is TGTGCCAGCTCACCACCGGGACTAGCGGGAGGCCCTAGCACAGATACGCAGTATTTT.

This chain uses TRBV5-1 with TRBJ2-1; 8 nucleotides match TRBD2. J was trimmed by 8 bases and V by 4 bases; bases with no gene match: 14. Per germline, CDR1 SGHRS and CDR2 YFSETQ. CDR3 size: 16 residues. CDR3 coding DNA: TGCGCCAGCAGCAATCAAGCGGGAGTCCCTATGTATGAGCAGTTCTTC. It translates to CASSNQAGVPMYEQFF.

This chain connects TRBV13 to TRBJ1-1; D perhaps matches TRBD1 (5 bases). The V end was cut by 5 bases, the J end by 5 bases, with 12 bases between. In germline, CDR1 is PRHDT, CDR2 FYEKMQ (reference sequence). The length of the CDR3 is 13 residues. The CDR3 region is CASSGRARTEAFF. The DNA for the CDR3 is TGTGCCAGCAGCGGCAGGGCGAGGACTGAAGCTTTCTTT.

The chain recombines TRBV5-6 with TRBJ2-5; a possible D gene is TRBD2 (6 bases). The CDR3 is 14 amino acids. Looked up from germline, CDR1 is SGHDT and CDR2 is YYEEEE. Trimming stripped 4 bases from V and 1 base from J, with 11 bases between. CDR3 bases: TGTGCCAGCAGCCTGGGACTTTTCCAAGAGACCCAGTACTTC. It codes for CASSLGLFQETQYF.

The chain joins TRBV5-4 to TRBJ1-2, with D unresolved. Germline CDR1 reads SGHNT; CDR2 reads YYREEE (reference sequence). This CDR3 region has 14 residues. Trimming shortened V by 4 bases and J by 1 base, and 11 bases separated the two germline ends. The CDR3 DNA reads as TGTGCCAGCAGCCCGGAGAGGAATAACTATGGCTACACCTTC. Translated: CASSPERNNYGYTF.

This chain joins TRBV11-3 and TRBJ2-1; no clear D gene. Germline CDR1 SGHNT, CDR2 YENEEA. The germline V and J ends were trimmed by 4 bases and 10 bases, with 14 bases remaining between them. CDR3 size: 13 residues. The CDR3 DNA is TGTGCCAGCAGCTCCCTGAATTCCAGGGAGCAGTTCTTC. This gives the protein CASSSLNSREQFF.

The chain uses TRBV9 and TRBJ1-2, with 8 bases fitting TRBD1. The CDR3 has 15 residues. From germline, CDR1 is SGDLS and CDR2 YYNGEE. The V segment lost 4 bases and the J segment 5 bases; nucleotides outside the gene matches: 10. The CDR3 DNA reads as TGTGCCAGCAGCCCTGGGGACAGGTCCGTTTATGGCTACACCTTC. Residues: CASSPGDRSVYGYTF.

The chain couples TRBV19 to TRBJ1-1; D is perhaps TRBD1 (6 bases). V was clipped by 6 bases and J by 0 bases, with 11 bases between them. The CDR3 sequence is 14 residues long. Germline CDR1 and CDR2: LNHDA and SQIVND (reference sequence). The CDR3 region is CASRDTGMNTEAFF. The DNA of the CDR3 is TGTGCCAGTAGGGATACAGGGATGAACACTGAAGCTTTCTTT.

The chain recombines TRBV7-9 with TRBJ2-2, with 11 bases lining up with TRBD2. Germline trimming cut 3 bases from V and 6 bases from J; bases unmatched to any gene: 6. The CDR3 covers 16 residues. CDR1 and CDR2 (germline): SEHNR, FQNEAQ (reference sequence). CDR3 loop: CASSFLAGGPAGELFF. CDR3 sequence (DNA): TGTGCCAGCAGCTTCTTAGCGGGAGGGCCGGCCGGGGAGCTGTTTTTT.

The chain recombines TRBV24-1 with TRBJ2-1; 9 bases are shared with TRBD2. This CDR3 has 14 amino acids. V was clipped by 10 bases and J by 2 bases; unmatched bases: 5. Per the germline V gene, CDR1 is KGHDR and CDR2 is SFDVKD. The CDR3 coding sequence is TGTGCCACTGCGACTAGCGGTGCCTACAATGAGCAGTTCTTC. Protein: CATATSGAYNEQFF.

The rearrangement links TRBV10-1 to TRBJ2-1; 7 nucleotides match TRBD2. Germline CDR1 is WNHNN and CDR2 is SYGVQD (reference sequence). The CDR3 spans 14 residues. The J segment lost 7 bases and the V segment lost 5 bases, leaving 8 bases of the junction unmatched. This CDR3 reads CASSRSGSGNEQFF. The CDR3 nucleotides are TGCGCCAGCAGTCGTAGCGGGTCTGGGAATGAGCAGTTCTTC.

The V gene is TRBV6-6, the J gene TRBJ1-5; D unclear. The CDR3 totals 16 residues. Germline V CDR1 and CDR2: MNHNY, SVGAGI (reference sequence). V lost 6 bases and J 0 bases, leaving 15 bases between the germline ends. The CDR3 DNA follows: TGTGCCAGCAGCCCAATAAACCGGGGTAGCAATCAGCCCCAGCATTTT. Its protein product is CASSPINRGSNQPQHF.

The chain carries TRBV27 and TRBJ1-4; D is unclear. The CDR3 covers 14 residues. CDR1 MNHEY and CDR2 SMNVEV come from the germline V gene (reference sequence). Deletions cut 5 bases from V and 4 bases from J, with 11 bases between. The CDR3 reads CASSPRFGNEKLFF. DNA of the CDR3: TGTGCCAGCAGTCCCAGGTTCGGTAATGAAAAACTGTTTTTT. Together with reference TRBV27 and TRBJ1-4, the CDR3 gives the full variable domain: EAQVTQNPRYLITVTGKKLTVTCSQNMNHEYMSWYRQDPGLGLRQIYYSMNVEVTDKGDVPEGYKVSRKEKRNFPLILESPSPNQTSLYFCASSPRFGNEKLFFGSGTQLSVL.

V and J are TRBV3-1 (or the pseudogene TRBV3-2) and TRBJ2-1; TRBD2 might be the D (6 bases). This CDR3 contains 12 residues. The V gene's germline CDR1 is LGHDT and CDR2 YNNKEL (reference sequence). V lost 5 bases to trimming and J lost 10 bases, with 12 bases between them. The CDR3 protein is CASSLLAREQFF. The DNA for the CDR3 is TGTGCCAGCAGCTTACTAGCCCGGGAGCAGTTCTTC.

CDR3 in amino acids: CASSSRTGASYNEQFF. The CDR3, as DNA: TGTGCCAGCAGCTCCAGGACTGGAGCCTCCTACAATGAGCAGTTCTTC. The V call is TRBV7-6, the J call TRBJ2-1, with D tentatively TRBD2 (5 bases). Looked up from germline, CDR1 is SGHVS and CDR2 is FNYEAQ. This CDR3 region has 16 residues. Trimming removed 4 bases at V and 0 bases at J, with 13 bases between.